These 7 T cell receptor beta chains originate from one sample sequenced in a study of T cell responses to AZD1222 COVID-19 vaccine. Clones were read by immunoSEQ multiplex PCR, and TCRdb kept only the in-frame ones, dropping some. This sample has under 200,000 clones; about 92% occur once, and the top ten carry 1.3%. The input for sequencing was peripheral blood, taken 28 days after the second AZD1222 dose. These receptors were obtained from an adult who received the AZD1222 COVID-19 vaccine.

The CDR3 protein is CASSYGLAYGYTF. In DNA form, the CDR3 reads TGTGCCAGCAGCTACGGCCTGGCTTATGGCTACACCTTC. The chain carries TRBV7-9 and TRBJ1-2; no clear D. The germline gives CDR1 SEHNR, CDR2 FQNEAQ (reference sequence). This CDR3 has 13 residues. The ends were cut back, 4 bases at V and 5 bases at J, with 11 bases in the middle.

The chain joins TRBV5-1 to TRBJ2-1, with D perhaps TRBD2 (5 bases). Trimming removed 6 bases at V and 7 bases at J, with 8 bases between. Germline V gene sequence: CDR1 SGHRS, CDR2 YFSETQ. This CDR3 contains 11 residues. The CDR3 DNA reads as TGCGCCAGCATGAGGGATAATGAGCAGTTCTTC. It is translated as CASMRDNEQFF.

The DNA of the CDR3 is TGTGCCAGCATGGAGGGGGCGCGTAACTATGGCTACACCTTC. As protein: CASMEGARNYGYTF. The chain carries TRBV28 and TRBJ1-2; 7 nucleotides align to TRBD1. Germline assignment: CDR1 MDHEN and CDR2 SYDVKM. This CDR3 has 14 amino acids. J lost 1 base, V lost 7 bases, and 6 bases had no gene match.

The genes are TRBV5-6 and TRBJ1-3; TRBD1 matches at 7 bases. The ends lost 4 bases at V and 15 bases at J; junction bases unmatched: 16. The CDR3 totals 14 residues. Germline CDR1 and CDR2: SGHDT and YYEEEE. The CDR3 region has the DNA TGTGCCAGCAGCCGATTTTTAGGAGGGGGCTTGTCATATTTT. Amino acids: CASSRFLGGGLSYF.

The rearrangement joins TRBV5-5 to TRBJ1-4, with D possibly being TRBD1 (5 bases). Trimming removed 4 bases from V and 3 bases from J, with 16 bases in between. The germline V gene has CDR1 SGHKS and CDR2 YYEKEE (reference sequence). CDR3 length equals 16 residues. CDR3 loop: CASSASLWGANEKLFF. The CDR3 DNA follows: TGTGCCAGCAGCGCATCCCTGTGGGGGGCTAATGAAAAACTGTTTTTT.

This clone was recorded only once. This chain links TRBV5-5 with TRBJ1-1, with 8 bases that match TRBD1. This CDR3 is 13 amino acids long. Germline V gene data show CDR1 as SGHKS and CDR2 as YYEKEE (reference sequence). The J segment lost 4 bases and the V segment lost 7 bases, leaving 6 bases of the junction unmatched. In DNA form, the CDR3 reads TGTGCCAGCCGCGGACAGGGTAGCACTGAAGCTTTCTTT. The encoded protein is CASRGQGSTEAFF.

J is TRBJ1-6 and V is TRBV4-1; D remains unclear. Germline-derived CDR1 and CDR2 are MGHRA and YSYEKL. The V and J ends lost 4 bases and 7 bases respectively, with 11 bases between them. This CDR3 has 14 amino acids. CDR3 sequence (DNA): TGCGCCAGCAGCCCCACAAGAGGAAATTCACCCCTCCACTTT. Protein sequence: CASSPTRGNSPLHF.